The 8 T cell receptor beta chains reported below all come from one sample, sequenced in a study of Graves' ophthalmopathy and Graves' hyperthyroidism. Transcripts of RNA were the source for amplifying TCR beta CDR3 regions. HTBI primers served in a first-round RT-PCR, which a second-round multiplex PCR followed. MiXCR, applied by TCRdb to the multiplex PCR reads, yields one record per CDR3 protein. The table has a few hundred thousand distinct CDR3 sequences, about a sixth seen once. The sample consisted of peripheral blood. The receptors come from an adult woman with stable Graves' hyperthyroidism.

The rearrangement joins TRBV20-1 to TRBJ2-5; unclear D gene. Germline values: CDR1 DFQATT, CDR2 SNEGSKA (reference sequence). This CDR3 is 15 amino acids long. Trimming shortened V by 5 bases and J by 5 bases, and 21 bases separated the two germline ends. This CDR3 reads CSAQGNSLLLETQYF. In DNA, the CDR3 is TGCAGTGCTCAAGGGAACAGCCTACTGTTGGAGACCCAGTACTTC.

This chain links TRBV24-1 with TRBJ1-2, with D unresolved. This CDR3 spans 15 amino acids. V lost 0 bases, J lost 2 bases, and 9 bases lay in between. Germline lookup yields CDR1 KGHDR and CDR2 SFDVKD. CDR3 region: CATSDLEDGNYGYTF. The CDR3 nucleotides read TGTGCCACCAGTGATTTGGAGGACGGAAACTATGGCTACACCTTC.

This clonotype was seen many times. Sequence at one end of the junction differs from germline and may be a read error. The chain uses TRBV13 and TRBJ2-7, with 14 nucleotides matching TRBD2. CDR3 length equals 15 residues. In germline, CDR1 is PRHDT, CDR2 FYEKMQ (reference sequence). This chain's CDR3 is CASSTGTSGSYELYF. CDR3 coding DNA: TGTGCCAGCAGCACCGGGACTAGCGGGAGCTACGAGCTGTACTTC.

Ten or more counts support this clonotype. The chain has TRBV11-2 and TRBJ2-2; 8 bases line up with TRBD2. The CDR3 has 17 amino acids. The trim removed 4 bases at V and 4 bases at J, leaving 11 bases unmatched. Per the germline V gene, CDR1 is SGHAT and CDR2 is FQNNGV. The CDR3 DNA reads as TGTGCCAGCAGCTACGAGGCGGCGGGAGGAAGCACCGGGGAGCTGTTTTTT. Its protein product is CASSYEAAGGSTGELFF.

The chain couples TRBV6-1 to TRBJ1-5; 12 nucleotides match TRBD1. The trim removed 2 bases at V and 5 bases at J, leaving 13 bases unmatched. The CDR3 has 19 amino acids. Per germline, CDR1 MNHNS and CDR2 SASEGT. The chain's CDR3 is CASSEKGTGGVFAYQPQHF. The CDR3 DNA reads as TGTGCCAGCAGTGAAAAGGGGACAGGGGGCGTCTTCGCTTATCAGCCCCAGCATTTT.

Ten or more counts support this clonotype. The chain carries TRBV7-2 and TRBJ2-2, with D perhaps TRBD1 (7 bases). Germline CDR1 SGHTA, CDR2 FQGNSA. The CDR3 sequence is 16 residues long. V was pared by 5 bases and J by 5 bases, with 18 bases between. CDR3 sequence reads: CASSPPGRGETGELFF. CDR3 coding DNA: TGTGCCAGCAGCCCACCCGGCAGGGGGGAAACCGGGGAGCTGTTTTTT. The whole variable domain, remainder taken from reference TRBV7-2 and TRBJ2-2, is GAGVSQSPSNKVTEKGKDVELRCDPISGHTALYWYRQSLGQGLEFLIYFQGNSAPDKSGLPSDRFSAERTGGSVSTLTIQRTQQEDSAVYLCASSPPGRGETGELFFGEGSRLTVL.

This chain connects TRBV2 to TRBJ2-1; 9 nucleotides agree with TRBD2. From germline, CDR1 is SNHLY and CDR2 FYNNEI. J was trimmed by 4 bases and V by 5 bases; bases with no gene match: 9. This CDR3 has 16 amino acids. CDR3 residues: CASSYRLAGAYNEQFF. The CDR3, as DNA: TGTGCCAGCAGTTATAGATTAGCGGGAGCTTACAATGAGCAGTTCTTC.

The sample holds many counts of this clonotype. The rearrangement links TRBV7-6 to TRBJ1-1; no definite D call. The V end was cut by 6 bases, the J end by 3 bases, with 17 bases between. The CDR3 totals 15 residues. Per germline, CDR1 SGHVS and CDR2 FNYEAQ. The CDR3 loop reads CASSSGLFGDTEAFF. The CDR3 bases are TGTGCCAGCAGTTCCGGACTGTTTGGGGACACTGAAGCTTTCTTT. The full variable domain, in which reference TRBV7-6 and TRBJ1-1 provide the parts outside the CDR3, is GAGVSQSPRYKVTKRGQDVALRCDPISGHVSLYWYRQALGQGPEFLTYFNYEAQQDKSGLPNDRFSAERPEGSISTLTIQRTEQRDSAMYRCASSSGLFGDTEAFFGQGTRLTVV.